Each of the 18 T cell receptor beta chains below was sequenced from the same sample in a study of T cell responses to AZD1222 COVID-19 vaccine. The table came from immunoSEQ multiplex PCR; TCRdb's copy has only in-frame clones and leaves some out. The sample shows over 130,000 clones, around nine tenths of them seen only once. This specimen consisted of peripheral blood, obtained on day 0 of AZD1222 vaccination. The receptors originated from an adult in good health.

The chain carries TRBV5-4 and TRBJ2-1; 12 bases align to TRBD2. V lost 0 bases to trimming and J lost 5 bases; unmatched junction nucleotides: 9. Germline CDR1 and CDR2: SGHNT and YYREEE (reference sequence). The CDR3 is 18 amino acids. The CDR3 sequence is CASSLEVRTSGNNNEQFF. In DNA form, the CDR3 reads TGTGCCAGCAGCTTGGAAGTTAGGACTAGCGGGAATAACAATGAGCAGTTCTTC. Variable domain in full (rest from reference TRBV5-4 and TRBJ2-1): ETGVTQSPTHLIKTRGQQVTLRCSSQSGHNTVSWYQQALGQGPQFIFQYYREEENGRGNFPPRFSGLQFPNYSSELNVNALELDDSALYLCASSLEVRTSGNNNEQFFGPGTRLTVL.

This clone was counted once. V is TRBV7-9 and J is TRBJ1-1; D gene uncertain. Per the germline V gene, CDR1 is SEHNR and CDR2 is FQNEAQ (reference sequence). V lost 3 bases to trimming and J lost 0 bases, with 11 bases between them. This CDR3 region has 15 residues. The CDR3 DNA reads TGTGCCAGCAGCTTTGCCGAAGGAGTGAACACTGAAGCTTTCTTT. As protein: CASSFAEGVNTEAFF.

Points on this clone: Other DNA sequences of this sample code for an identical CDR3. CDR3 in DNA: TGTGCCAGCTCACCTTTAGCCTCCAATCAGCCCCAGCATTTT. Amino acid sequence: CASSPLASNQPQHF. This chain connects TRBV18 to TRBJ1-5, with D uncertain. CDR3 size: 14 residues. CDR1 is KGHSH and CDR2 is LQKENI in the germline V gene. V was pared by 3 bases and J by 3 bases, with 9 bases between.

The gene calls are TRBV28 and TRBJ1-3; TRBD1 agrees at 7 bases. The V gene's germline CDR1 is MDHEN and CDR2 SYDVKM. This CDR3 is 17 amino acids long. The V segment lost 3 bases and the J segment 8 bases; nucleotides outside the gene matches: 16. This CDR3 reads CASSFPSQGLDSDTIYF. The DNA of the CDR3 is TGTGCCAGCAGTTTTCCCTCACAGGGGTTGGATAGTGACACCATATATTTT.

The chain combines TRBV6-2 or TRBV6-3 with TRBJ1-6, with 8 bases that match TRBD1. There are 15 residues in the CDR3. The germline gives CDR1 MNHEY, CDR2 SVGEGT. V dropped 1 base and J dropped 9; count of bases not matched to a gene: 5. CDR3 amino acids: CASSYWTGSSSPLHF. The CDR3 bases are TGTGCCAGCAGTTACTGGACAGGGTCTAGTTCACCCCTCCACTTT.

The V and J genes are TRBV5-1 and TRBJ2-7, with 11 bases fitting TRBD1. V trimming: 4 bases; J trimming: 3 bases; junction bases outside the gene matches: 3. This CDR3 spans 14 amino acids. CDR1 is SGHRS, CDR2 YFSETQ, per germline. As DNA, the CDR3 is TGCGCCAGCAGCACCGGGACAGGGGGCTACGAGCAGTACTTC. This encodes CASSTGTGGYEQYF.

The chain has TRBV6-5 and TRBJ1-1; 7 bases are a match to TRBD1. The trim removed 6 bases at V and 5 bases at J, leaving 6 bases unmatched. The CDR3 loop spans 13 amino acids. CDR1 MNHEY and CDR2 SVGAGI come from the germline V gene. The CDR3 loop is CASRPGGLTEAFF. CDR3 bases: TGTGCCAGCAGGCCAGGGGGACTAACTGAAGCTTTCTTT.

The chain joins TRBV6-2 or TRBV6-3 to TRBJ1-2; possible D gene TRBD1, 6 bases. This CDR3 comprises 13 residues. CDR1 MNHEY and CDR2 SVGEGT come from the germline V gene. V lost 5 bases and J 6 bases, leaving 13 bases between the germline ends. The CDR3 region is CASSLQGRDGYTF. CDR3 bases: TGTGCCAGCAGTCTACAGGGAAGAGATGGCTACACCTTC.

This clone has more than one count but fewer than ten. The gene calls are TRBV20-1 and TRBJ2-5; D remains unclear. Germline lookup yields CDR1 DFQATT and CDR2 SNEGSKA (reference sequence). The CDR3 has 11 amino acids. Trimming took off 2 bases at V and 2 bases at J, with 3 bases between the two ends. CDR3 region: CSARNQETQYF. The CDR3, as DNA: TGCAGTGCTAGAAATCAAGAGACCCAGTACTTC.

The rearrangement uses TRBV7-9 and TRBJ2-1; 8 bases line up with TRBD1. Trimming removed 3 bases from V and 8 bases from J; junction bases left unmatched: 9. CDR3 length equals 15 residues. From germline, CDR1 is SEHNR and CDR2 FQNEAQ (reference sequence). CDR3 protein: CASSFRQGPGDEQFF. CDR3 bases: TGTGCCAGCAGCTTTAGACAGGGGCCGGGAGATGAGCAGTTCTTC.

This clone has more than one count but fewer than ten. V gene TRBV7-6 combines with J gene TRBJ2-7; 9 nucleotides line up with TRBD1. The CDR3 has 14 residues. V lost 5 bases and J lost 6; bases outside the gene matches: 8. Looked up from germline, CDR1 is SGHVS and CDR2 is FNYEAQ. In nucleotides, the CDR3 is TGTGCCAGCAGCCGAGGACAGGGGTTCTCCGAGCAGTACTTC. As protein: CASSRGQGFSEQYF.

The chain carries TRBV27 and TRBJ2-7, with a tentative D call TRBD2 (5 bases). CDR3 length: 13 residues. V shed 3 bases and J shed 4 bases, with 10 bases lying between them. Germline V gives CDR1 MNHEY, CDR2 SMNVEV (reference sequence). CDR3 amino acids: CASSFNRGYEQYF. DNA for the CDR3: TGTGCCAGCAGTTTTAATCGCGGGTACGAGCAGTACTTC.

This chain joins TRBV19 and TRBJ2-5; no reliable D call. V lost 4 bases and J 1 base, leaving 10 bases between the germline ends. CDR3 length equals 14 residues. The germline V gene encodes CDR1 LNHDA and CDR2 SQIVND (reference sequence). The DNA of the CDR3 is TGTGCCAGTAGTACCCAGTTAGGCCAAGAGACCCAGTACTTC. The encoded protein is CASSTQLGQETQYF.

V and J are TRBV2 and TRBJ2-3, with 8 bases that match TRBD2. Germline CDR1 SNHLY, CDR2 FYNNEI. With V trimmed by 1 base and J by 2 bases, 8 bases remained unmatched. The CDR3 is 17 residues long. CDR3: CASSEGGAGGYTDTQYF. The CDR3 DNA sequence: TGTGCCAGCAGTGAAGGAGGGGCGGGAGGTTACACAGATACGCAGTATTTT.

This chain links TRBV5-6 with TRBJ2-4; D possibly corresponds to TRBD1 (6 bases). Trimming shortened V by 4 bases and J by 6 bases, and 14 bases separated the two germline ends. The length of the CDR3 is 14 residues. Germline V gene sequence: CDR1 SGHDT, CDR2 YYEEEE. CDR3 amino acids: CASSLRTVTNIQYF. CDR3 nucleotides: TGTGCCAGCAGCCTACGGACAGTCACAAACATTCAGTACTTC.

This clone appeared once. The V and J genes are TRBV24-1 and TRBJ1-2; a possible D gene is TRBD1 (6 bases). Germline CDR1 and CDR2: KGHDR and SFDVKD. V was shortened by 4 bases and J by 3 bases, with 11 bases between the two germline ends. The CDR3 has 14 amino acids. CDR3 protein: CATSDLRQDYGYTF. CDR3 bases: TGTGCCACCAGTGACCTTCGACAGGACTATGGCTACACCTTC.

This chain uses TRBV2 with TRBJ1-4, with D unresolved. The CDR3 consists of 14 residues. Between the trimmed V and J ends, which lost 4 bases and 2 bases, there was a span of 8 bases. CDR1 is SNHLY, CDR2 FYNNEI, per germline. CDR3 region: CASSVEQTNEKLFF. The CDR3 DNA reads as TGTGCCAGCAGTGTGGAACAGACTAATGAAAAACTGTTTTTT.

J is TRBJ1-1 and V is TRBV28; no reliable D call. Germline-derived CDR1 and CDR2 are MDHEN and SYDVKM. The CDR3 is 13 amino acids. V lost 2 bases to trimming and J lost 3 bases, with 7 bases between them. The chain's CDR3 is CASSLPSYTEAFF. The CDR3 nucleotides are TGTGCCAGCAGTTTACCCAGCTACACTGAAGCTTTCTTT.